These 26 T cell receptor beta chains were all obtained from the same sample, sequenced in a study of blood T cells in healthy people across ages. The second PCR ran roughly 7 to 11 cycles with a sample-barcoded 5' primer and J-beta primers. From the 5' RACE reads, TCRdb called clonotypes with MiXCR, one entry per CDR3 protein. The sample comprises 850,000 to 1,300,000 distinct CDR3 sequences, around 45% of which are singletons, and 18% rests with the top ten. The specimen was blood. All receptors derive from a woman aged 55-75 years in good health.

This clonotype was seen a handful of times. The V and J genes are TRBV4-2 and TRBJ2-1, with 10 nucleotides matching TRBD2. The V gene's germline CDR1 is LGHNA and CDR2 YNFKEQ. This CDR3 comprises 16 residues. V gave up 4 bases and J gave up 8 bases; unmatched junction bases: 11. The CDR3 region is CASSRPPSGSRYEQFF. The CDR3 bases are TGTGCCAGCAGCCGCCCCCCTAGCGGGAGTAGGTATGAGCAGTTCTTC.

The V and J genes are TRBV9 and TRBJ2-7; D gene ambiguous. The better agreement between TRBJ2-5 and the DNA end casts doubt on the J call. Germline V gives CDR1 SGDLS, CDR2 YYNGEE. The CDR3 is 13 residues long. DNA for the CDR3: TGTGCCAGCAGCGGAGCTAAGGGAGAGACCCAGTACTTC. Translating it yields CASSGAKGETQYF.

This clonotype was seen a handful of times. The chain joins TRBV24-1 to TRBJ2-3, with D perhaps matching TRBD1 (6 bases). The CDR3 consists of 14 residues. V was pared by 10 bases and J by 0 bases, with 13 bases between. The germline V gene has CDR1 KGHDR and CDR2 SFDVKD. This CDR3 reads CATADRISTDTQYF. The CDR3, as DNA: TGTGCCACAGCCGACAGGATTAGCACAGATACGCAGTATTTT.

The chain joins TRBV28 to TRBJ2-5; D perhaps matches TRBD1 (6 bases). V was cut by 5 bases and J by 4 bases, with 14 bases left in between. Looked up from germline, CDR1 is MDHEN and CDR2 is SYDVKM. This CDR3 is built from 14 residues. CDR3 loop: CASSKIGGSETQYF. CDR3 nucleotide sequence: TGTGCCAGCAGTAAGATAGGGGGTTCAGAGACCCAGTACTTC.

This rearrangement joins TRBV10-3 to TRBJ1-4; D remains unclear. Looked up from germline, CDR1 is ENHRY and CDR2 is SYGVKD. CDR3 size: 14 residues. Deletions cut 2 bases from V and 6 bases from J, with 10 bases between. DNA for the CDR3: TGTGCCATCAGTGAGGCTTGGAGAGATGAAAAACTGTTTTTT. Encoded protein: CAISEAWRDEKLFF.

This clonotype turned up a few times. The V gene is TRBV12-3 or TRBV12-4, the J gene TRBJ2-3, with D tentatively TRBD2 (5 bases). CDR3 length equals 15 residues. The germline V and J ends were trimmed by 2 bases and 0 bases, with 9 bases remaining between them. DNA of the CDR3: TGTGCCAGCAGTTTAAGGCGGACTAGCACAGATACGCAGTATTTT. Encoded protein: CASSLRRTSTDTQYF.

This clonotype was counted between two and nine times. This chain uses TRBV6-5 with TRBJ1-5; D is undetermined. Per the germline V gene, CDR1 is MNHEY and CDR2 is SVGAGI. The ends were cut back, 3 bases at V and 3 bases at J, with 6 bases in the middle. CDR3 length equals 13 residues. CDR3 sequence reads: CASSYGNNQPQHF. The CDR3 coding sequence is TGTGCCAGCAGTTATGGGAACAATCAGCCCCAGCATTTT.

This clonotype was recorded at least ten times. The chain carries TRBV29-1 and TRBJ2-3; 12 bases match TRBD2. This CDR3 has 15 residues. J lost 0 bases, V lost 8 bases, and 6 bases had no gene match. Germline-derived CDR1 and CDR2 are SQVTM and ANQGSEA. The CDR3 nucleotides are TGCAGCATGACCGGGACTAGCGGGAGCACAGATACGCAGTATTTT. Translation: CSMTGTSGSTDTQYF.

V gene TRBV4-2 combines with J gene TRBJ1-5; 7 nucleotides line up with TRBD1. Trimming at V came to 0 bases and at J to 6 bases, leaving 5 bases not matched to a gene. CDR3 size: 15 residues. Germline loops: CDR1 LGHNA, CDR2 YNFKEQ. CDR3 nucleotides: TGTGCCAGCAGCCAAGAAGCCAGGGGGATTCAGCCCCAGCATTTT. Its translation is CASSQEARGIQPQHF.

The chain has TRBV3-1 and TRBJ2-5; TRBD2 is a possible D gene (6 bases). This CDR3 is 15 amino acids long. Between the trimmed V and J ends, which lost 0 bases and 1 base, there was a span of 9 bases. CDR1 is LGHDT, CDR2 YNNKEL, per germline (reference sequence). The CDR3 loop reads CASSQDPTSQETQYF. The CDR3 DNA sequence: TGTGCCAGCAGCCAAGACCCGACTAGCCAAGAGACCCAGTACTTC.

This clonotype has just a few counts. The chain is built from TRBV25-1 and TRBJ2-1; no firm D call. Looked up from germline, CDR1 is MGHDK and CDR2 is SYGVNS. CDR3 size: 13 residues. The germline V and J ends were trimmed by 4 bases and 8 bases, with 12 bases remaining between them. This CDR3 reads CASSANPNYEQFF. In DNA form, the CDR3 reads TGTGCCAGCAGTGCAAACCCGAACTATGAGCAGTTCTTC.

This chain joins TRBV20-1 and TRBJ2-4, with D maybe TRBD2 (5 bases). The closer fit of TRBJ2-7 to the DNA end suggests the J call may be wrong. Germline assignment: CDR1 DFQATT and CDR2 SNEGSKA (reference sequence). The CDR3 extends over 11 amino acids. The CDR3 reads CSAPGIYEQYF. CDR3 DNA: TGCAGTGCTCCCGGGATTTACGAGCAGTACTTC.

The chain recombines TRBV28 with TRBJ1-2; TRBD1 is a possible D gene (5 bases). The germline V gene encodes CDR1 MDHEN and CDR2 SYDVKM. The CDR3 covers 12 residues. The germline V and J ends were trimmed by 4 bases and 8 bases, with 11 bases remaining between them. CDR3 residues: CASSWGGKGYTF. Written as DNA, the CDR3 is TGTGCCAGCAGTTGGGGGGGGAAAGGCTACACCTTC.

This chain uses TRBV7-9 with TRBJ2-4; tentative D call: TRBD2 (6 bases). The DNA end is a closer match to TRBJ2-7, so the J assignment may be wrong. The CDR3 extends over 16 amino acids. Looked up from germline, CDR1 is SEHNR and CDR2 is FQNEAQ (reference sequence). CDR3 amino acids: CASSSGFMGLLYEQYF. Written as DNA, the CDR3 is TGTGCCAGCAGCTCAGGATTTATGGGACTTCTCTACGAGCAGTACTTC.

The V call is TRBV6-6, the J call TRBJ2-1, with D tentatively TRBD1 or TRBD2 (5 bases each). CDR3 size: 16 residues. V was trimmed by 0 bases and J by 2 bases, leaving 11 bases between them. Germline CDR1 MNHNY, CDR2 SVGAGI (reference sequence). For the CDR3, the DNA is TGTGCCAGCAGTTACTCGACCGGGGCCGCCTACAATGAGCAGTTCTTC. The encoded protein is CASSYSTGAAYNEQFF.

The V call is TRBV24-1, the J call TRBJ2-2; no firm D call. The V gene's germline CDR1 is KGHDR and CDR2 SFDVKD. V was cut by 3 bases and J by 1 base, with 2 bases left in between. The CDR3 runs 13 residues. DNA for the CDR3: TGTGCCACCAGTGATCGGAACACCGGGGAGCTGTTTTTT. This sequence encodes CATSDRNTGELFF.

V is TRBV7-2 and J is TRBJ2-1; 15 nucleotides agree with TRBD2. The CDR3 runs to 17 residues. In germline, CDR1 is SGHTA, CDR2 FQGNSA. V lost 1 base, J lost 10 bases, and 8 bases stayed unmatched. CDR3: CASSLGAAGLAGGEQFF. The CDR3 nucleotides are TGTGCCAGCAGCTTAGGGGCCGCGGGACTAGCGGGAGGCGAGCAGTTCTTC.

The chain couples TRBV6-6 to TRBJ2-5, with 9 bases identical to TRBD1. Per the germline V gene, CDR1 is MNHNY and CDR2 is SVGAGI (reference sequence). Trimming removed 5 bases from V and 11 bases from J; junction bases left unmatched: 18. This CDR3 is built from 16 residues. The CDR3 sequence is CASSPPGTGWNNEQYF. DNA of the CDR3: TGTGCCAGCAGTCCCCCCGGGACAGGGTGGAACAATGAGCAGTACTTC.

The rearrangement joins TRBV13 to TRBJ2-7, with TRBD2 matching 7 bases. This CDR3 spans 15 amino acids. Trimming took 7 bases from V and 2 from J; bases not matched to a gene: 11. Germline-derived CDR1 and CDR2 are PRHDT and FYEKMQ (reference sequence). Written as DNA, the CDR3 is TGTGCCAGCACCTTCGGTTTGAGCGGGGCCTACGAGCAGTACTTC. Translated: CASTFGLSGAYEQYF.

This clonotype occurred many times. This chain links TRBV20-1 with TRBJ2-6; TRBD1 matches 7 bases. Trimming at V came to 7 bases and at J to 0 bases, leaving 6 bases not matched to a gene. The CDR3 sequence is 15 residues long. Germline V CDR1 and CDR2: DFQATT, SNEGSKA (reference sequence). The CDR3 nucleotides are TGCAGTGTACGACAGGGATCCTCTGGGGCCAACGTCCTGACTTTC. Protein: CSVRQGSSGANVLTF.

The rearrangement links TRBV20-1 to TRBJ2-1; 12 bases map to TRBD2. This CDR3 spans 14 amino acids. CDR1 is DFQATT and CDR2 is SNEGSKA in the germline V gene (reference sequence). V lost 5 bases, J lost 8 bases, and 7 bases stayed unmatched. The CDR3 coding sequence is TGCAGTGCTGATCCACTAGCGGGAGGCTATGAGCAGTTCTTC. Amino acid sequence: CSADPLAGGYEQFF.

The chain links TRBV11-2 to TRBJ2-4, with D hard to call. The germline V gene has CDR1 SGHAT and CDR2 FQNNGV. The CDR3 is 13 amino acids. The V end lost 5 bases, the J end lost 13 bases, and 18 bases lay between the germline ends. CDR3 bases: TGTGCCAGCAGCATTAAGTTTCTTGAGGAGCAGTACTTC. Protein sequence: CASSIKFLEEQYF.

This clonotype appeared a few times. The chain carries TRBV7-6 and TRBJ2-1; 10 bases line up with TRBD1. The length of the CDR3 is 17 residues. The germline CDR1 and CDR2 sequences are SGHVS and FNYEAQ. V trimming: 1 base; J trimming: 7 bases; junction bases outside the gene matches: 10. CDR3 sequence (DNA): TGTGCCAGCAGCTTAGTTCTCCCGGGACAGGGGATGAATGAGCAGTTCTTC. This encodes CASSLVLPGQGMNEQFF. Together with reference TRBV7-6 and TRBJ2-1, the CDR3 gives the full variable domain: GAGVSQSPRYKVTKRGQDVALRCDPISGHVSLYWYRQALGQGPEFLTYFNYEAQQDKSGLPNDRFSAERPEGSISTLTIQRTEQRDSAMYRCASSLVLPGQGMNEQFFGPGTRLTVL.

The rearrangement uses TRBV3-1 and TRBJ1-6; 7 positions match TRBD1. CDR3 length: 22 amino acids. Germline values: CDR1 LGHDT, CDR2 YNNKEL (reference sequence). J gave up 7 bases and V 0 bases, and 24 bases lay outside the gene matches. CDR3 sequence: CASSQDLVLGGTGTDDNSPLHF. CDR3 sequence (DNA): TGTGCCAGCAGCCAAGATCTTGTATTAGGGGGCACCGGGACAGACGACAATTCACCCCTCCACTTT.

A few counts support this clonotype. The chain employs TRBV27 and TRBJ2-7; D remains ambiguous. Germline CDR1 and CDR2: MNHEY and SMNVEV (reference sequence). This CDR3 has 13 amino acids. V was shortened by 6 bases and J by 1 base, with 10 bases between the two germline ends. CDR3: CASRTADSYEQYF. Written as DNA, the CDR3 is TGTGCCAGCAGGACGGCCGATTCCTACGAGCAGTACTTC.

The gene calls are TRBV5-1 and TRBJ2-7, with a weak D call TRBD2 (5 bases). The CDR3 runs to 16 residues. Between the trimmed V and J ends, which lost 1 base and 3 bases, there was a span of 17 bases. Germline V gene sequence: CDR1 SGHRS, CDR2 YFSETQ. The CDR3 DNA reads TGCGCCAGCAGCTTGTCCAGTTGGCTAGCATACTACGAGCAGTACTTC. Encoded protein: CASSLSSWLAYYEQYF.